These 20 T cell receptor beta chains originate from one sample sequenced in a study of shared clonotypes between healthy human individuals (dated by TCRdb to about 2020). CD8 naive samples consisted of CD45RO-negative cells that were positively selected for CCR7, yielding a CD45RA+CCR7+ population without TemRA cells. The library came from the immunoSEQ multiplex PCR assay. TCRdb retrieved this table from immuneACCESS and kept in-frame rearrangements only. Not all clones are present; in checked studies, unresolved V genes account for under half, and no reason is known for the remainder. The sample yields about 2.2 million clones; under 95% were counted once. About 1.5% of the sample belongs to the ten largest clones. Input material: naive CD8+ T cells from PBMCs. According to the study, the label for this sample's cell subset or site signals: CD45RA+CCR7+. These receptor sequences come from a man between 18 and 29 years old in good health. Some clones in this sample may be carry-over from other donors' samples.

J is TRBJ2-3 and V is TRBV5-1; D gene uncertain. Trimming took off 0 bases at V and 0 bases at J, with 11 bases between the two ends. CDR1 and CDR2 from the germline V gene are SGHRS and YFSETQ. The CDR3 contains 16 residues. The CDR3 bases are TGCGCCAGCAGCTTGGCCCGGACCTCAAGCACAGATACGCAGTATTTT. Its translation: CASSLARTSSTDTQYF.

This clone was seen only once. The chain joins TRBV29-1 to TRBJ1-3; no clear D. Germline values: CDR1 SQVTM, CDR2 ANQGSEA. V lost 6 bases and J lost 0, with 12 bases in between. This CDR3 is built from 14 residues. For the CDR3, the DNA is TGCAGCGTAATGGACCCTTACTCTGGAAACACCATATATTTT. It yields the protein CSVMDPYSGNTIYF.

V usage is TRBV30 and J usage is TRBJ1-1; TRBD1 might be the D (5 bases). Germline V gives CDR1 GTSNPN, CDR2 SVGIG (reference sequence). The CDR3 sequence is 13 residues long. Trimming pared 5 bases from V and 2 bases from J, leaving 12 bases between. Here the CDR3 reads CAWAGTINTEAFF. The CDR3 coding sequence is TGTGCCTGGGCCGGGACCATCAACACTGAAGCTTTCTTT.

The chain is built from TRBV27 and TRBJ2-1; D may be TRBD2 (5 bases). The CDR3 contains 12 residues. V was shortened by 7 bases and J by 9 bases, with 13 bases between the two germline ends. CDR1 is MNHEY and CDR2 is SMNVEV in the germline V gene (reference sequence). The CDR3 sequence is CASNKLGGEQFF. The DNA of the CDR3 is TGTGCCAGCAACAAACTAGGCGGTGAGCAGTTCTTC.

The chain is built from TRBV10-3 and TRBJ2-3; D is unresolved. This CDR3 is built from 15 residues. From germline, CDR1 is ENHRY and CDR2 SYGVKD. V gave up 7 bases and J gave up 0 bases, with 14 bases separating them. CDR3 nucleotide sequence: TGTGCCATCAACTCGGAGATCCCTAGCACAGATACGCAGTATTTT. It is translated as CAINSEIPSTDTQYF.

V and J are TRBV28 and TRBJ1-2; possibly TRBD1 for D (5 bases). V lost 5 bases, J lost 7 bases, and 26 bases lay in between. The germline V gene has CDR1 MDHEN and CDR2 SYDVKM. The CDR3 contains 17 residues. CDR3 sequence reads: CASSPQFGFGGESGYTF. CDR3 sequence (DNA): TGTGCCAGCAGTCCTCAGTTCGGTTTCGGGGGAGAAAGTGGCTACACCTTC.

Written as DNA, the CDR3 is TGTGCCAGCAGCCCAGAGGGCGGGATTTCCTACAATGAGCAGTTCTTC. This translates into CASSPEGGISYNEQFF. The chain couples TRBV9 to TRBJ2-1; possibly TRBD2 for D (6 bases). Germline-derived CDR1 and CDR2 are SGDLS and YYNGEE. V was shortened by 4 bases and J by 1 base, with 15 bases between the two germline ends. The CDR3 sequence is 16 residues long.

The V gene is TRBV7-2, the J gene TRBJ2-7; D unclear. The length of the CDR3 is 13 residues. Germline V gives CDR1 SGHTA, CDR2 FQGNSA. Trimming removed 3 bases at V and 3 bases at J, with 9 bases between. The CDR3 sequence: CASSFYPIYEQYF. The CDR3 coding sequence is TGTGCCAGCAGCTTTTATCCAATCTACGAGCAGTACTTC.

V is TRBV11-2 and J is TRBJ2-5; D unclear. The germline V and J ends were trimmed by 0 bases and 0 bases, with 14 bases remaining between them. The CDR3 loop spans 17 amino acids. Germline V lookup: CDR1 SGHAT, CDR2 FQNNGV. The CDR3: CASSLDLARKYQETQYF. CDR3 nucleotides: TGTGCCAGCAGCTTAGATCTGGCGCGGAAGTACCAAGAGACCCAGTACTTC.

CDR3 region: CASSPTWTGMNTEAFF. CDR3 in DNA: TGTGCCAGCAGCCCAACCTGGACAGGGATGAACACTGAAGCTTTCTTT. V is TRBV11-2 and J is TRBJ1-1; TRBD1 agrees at 8 bases. CDR3 length equals 16 residues. Germline V gene data show CDR1 as SGHAT and CDR2 as FQNNGV. V trimming: 5 bases; J trimming: 0 bases; junction bases outside the gene matches: 8.

V usage is TRBV28 and J usage is TRBJ2-1; perhaps D is TRBD1 or TRBD2 (5 bases each). Trimming shortened V by 5 bases and J by 2 bases, and 13 bases separated the two germline ends. In germline, CDR1 is MDHEN, CDR2 SYDVKM. This CDR3 has 15 residues. This CDR3 is CASSLIPGPYNEQFF. In DNA form, the CDR3 reads TGTGCCAGCAGTCTGATCCCGGGGCCCTACAATGAGCAGTTCTTC.

On this clone: Other DNA sequences from this sample encode an identical CDR3 as well. The rearrangement joins TRBV30 to TRBJ1-1, with D possibly being TRBD1 (5 bases). V was pared by 0 bases and J by 5 bases, with 7 bases between. The CDR3 is 12 amino acids. CDR1 and CDR2 (germline): GTSNPN, SVGIG (reference sequence). This chain's CDR3 is CAWSVGGTEAFF. The CDR3 DNA is TGTGCCTGGAGTGTGGGGGGGACTGAAGCTTTCTTT.

The CDR3 sequence: CASSQETGAYGYTF. Written as DNA, the CDR3 is TGCGCCAGCAGCCAAGAGACAGGGGCATATGGCTACACCTTC. The rearrangement joins TRBV4-1 to TRBJ1-2; the match to TRBD1 covers 8 bases. This CDR3 spans 14 amino acids. Germline CDR1 MGHRA, CDR2 YSYEKL. V lost 0 bases, J lost 5 bases, and 2 bases stayed unmatched.

The J gene is TRBJ2-7, the V gene TRBV5-1, with D possibly being TRBD1 or TRBD2 (5 bases each). Looked up from germline, CDR1 is SGHRS and CDR2 is YFSETQ. This CDR3 is 15 amino acids long. V was trimmed by 5 bases and J by 3 bases, leaving 18 bases between them. As DNA, the CDR3 is TGCGCCAGCAGTTTGACAAGGGACGGAAACTACGAGCAGTACTTC. Translation: CASSLTRDGNYEQYF.

The count of this clone is one. The rearrangement links TRBV13 to TRBJ1-1, with no clear D. The ends were cut back, 1 base at V and 3 bases at J, with 6 bases in the middle. Per germline, CDR1 PRHDT and CDR2 FYEKMQ (reference sequence). The CDR3 spans 13 residues. CDR3 bases: TGTGCCAGCAGCTTAGATGGAGACACTGAAGCTTTCTTT. It codes for CASSLDGDTEAFF.

With respect to this clone: Other DNA sequences of this sample code for an identical CDR3. V usage is TRBV7-9 and J usage is TRBJ1-2, with D possibly being TRBD1 (5 bases). The CDR3 consists of 13 residues. V lost 5 bases and J lost 5, with 12 bases in between. The germline V gene encodes CDR1 SEHNR and CDR2 FQNEAQ (reference sequence). CDR3 amino acids: CASSPGTGYGYTF. The CDR3 region has the DNA TGTGCCAGCAGCCCCGGGACGGGGTATGGCTACACCTTC.

A note on this clone: At the DNA level, this CDR3 is encoded by other sequences in the same sample as well. The chain couples TRBV2 to TRBJ2-1, with 9 bases fitting TRBD1. Trimming at V came to 8 bases and at J to 4 bases, leaving 6 bases not matched to a gene. This CDR3 has 14 amino acids. Germline CDR1 is SNHLY and CDR2 is FYNNEI. The CDR3 spells CASSGTGKYNEQFF. The CDR3 DNA is TGTGCCAGCTCTGGGACAGGGAAATACAATGAGCAGTTCTTC.

This rearrangement joins TRBV13 to TRBJ2-1; D remains unclear. Germline CDR1 and CDR2: PRHDT and FYEKMQ (reference sequence). The germline V and J ends were trimmed by 5 bases and 9 bases, with 11 bases remaining between them. The CDR3 extends over 12 amino acids. Here the CDR3 DNA reads TGTGCCAGCAGCGAGGTTTTATCTGAGCAGTTCTTC. Translated, it gives CASSEVLSEQFF.

This clone has just a few counts. The same CDR3 also results from other DNA sequences found in this sample. The V gene is TRBV7-9, the J gene TRBJ2-7, with D perhaps matching TRBD2 (6 bases). The CDR3 has 12 residues. Germline V lookup: CDR1 SEHNR, CDR2 FQNEAQ (reference sequence). V dropped 5 bases and J dropped 2 bases, with 7 bases sitting between them. The CDR3 spells CASSTGAYEQYF. In nucleotides, the CDR3 is TGTGCCAGCAGCACGGGAGCCTACGAGCAGTACTTC.

In the case of this clone: The identical CDR3 is also encoded by other nucleotide sequences in the sample. The chain has TRBV7-9 and TRBJ2-7; TRBD2 matches at 10 bases. V lost 1 base and J lost 3; bases outside the gene matches: 0. This CDR3 contains 14 residues. In germline, CDR1 is SEHNR, CDR2 FQNEAQ (reference sequence). The CDR3 protein is CASSLGLAGYEQYF. DNA for the CDR3: TGTGCCAGCAGCTTAGGACTAGCGGGCTACGAGCAGTACTTC. Full variable domain (rest looked up from reference TRBV7-9 and TRBJ2-7): DTGVSQNPRHKITKRGQNVTFRCDPISEHNRLYWYRQTLGQGPEFLTYFQNEAQLEKSRLLSDRFSAERPKGSFSTLEIQRTEQGDSAMYLCASSLGLAGYEQYFGPGTRLTVT.